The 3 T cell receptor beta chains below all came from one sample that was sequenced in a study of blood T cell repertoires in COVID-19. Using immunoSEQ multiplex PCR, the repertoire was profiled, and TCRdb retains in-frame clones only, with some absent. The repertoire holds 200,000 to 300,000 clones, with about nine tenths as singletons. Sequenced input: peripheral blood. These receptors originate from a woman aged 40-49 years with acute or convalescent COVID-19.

CDR3 region: CASSSLRTDYGYTF. CDR3 nucleotides: TGTGCCAGCAGTTCCCTCCGGACAGACTATGGCTACACCTTC. The V call is TRBV6-5, the J call TRBJ1-2; D might be TRBD1 (6 bases). Germline loops: CDR1 MNHEY, CDR2 SVGAGI. V was cut by 4 bases and J by 3 bases, with 12 bases left in between. This CDR3 is built from 14 residues.

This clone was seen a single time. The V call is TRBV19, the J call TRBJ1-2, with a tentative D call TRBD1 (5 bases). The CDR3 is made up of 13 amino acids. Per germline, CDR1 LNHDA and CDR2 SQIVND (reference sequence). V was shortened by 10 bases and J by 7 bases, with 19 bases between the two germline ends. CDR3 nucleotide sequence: TGTGCCACGCTGGGGGAGGGGCAGGGTGGCTACACCTTC. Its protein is CATLGEGQGGYTF.

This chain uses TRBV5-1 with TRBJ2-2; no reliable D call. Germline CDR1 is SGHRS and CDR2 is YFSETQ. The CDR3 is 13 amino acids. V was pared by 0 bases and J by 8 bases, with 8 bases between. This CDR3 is CASSLEARGELFF. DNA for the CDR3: TGCGCCAGCAGCTTGGAAGCCCGGGGGGAGCTGTTTTTT.